The present entry profiles one TCR beta chain with its context. Its specificity is unknown. The data were obtained in a study of graft-versus-host responses after intestinal transplantation. At the level of the study: Multivisceral, liver-intestinal, or isolated intestinal transplants were received by the recipients. Among the recipients, all got anti-thymocyte globulin induction and then tacrolimus and steroids for 2 to 3 years. Overall study results and limits: The recipient marrow held GvH clones, and some of them showed up first in ileum or blood.

Sequencing was performed with immunoSEQ multiplex PCR; in TCRdb, only in-frame clones are kept and a portion is missing. Found here are 50,000 to 75,000 clones, 90% to 95% of them singletons; the top ten hold 0.38%. The CDR3 sequence is 15 residues long. V lost 3 bases and J lost 5; bases outside the gene matches: 6. The V gene's germline CDR1 is LGHNA and CDR2 YNFKEQ. This sample comprised unstimulated CD4+ T cells sorted from spleen or lymph node cells, obtained before transplant. The source of this sequence is a human donor who was the organ donor for an intestinal transplant. The J gene is TRBJ2-2, the V gene TRBV4-2, with 7 positions matching TRBD2. As DNA, the CDR3 is TGTGCCAGCAGCCACCGGGACTACCCGACCGGGGAGCTGTTTTTT. It translates to CASSHRDYPTGELFF.